This T cell receptor (beta chain) was documented in a study of human versus mouse CDR3 diversity and MHC coevolution (TCRdb year 2017). Regarding the research as a whole: According to reports, the immunoSEQ assay can detect one in 200,000 T cells and keeps multiplex PCR amplification bias to a minimum. Across mouse and human samples, the number of valid reads per sample ranged from roughly 5.5 x 10^6 to 1.7 x 10^7. Repertoires of human naive CD4 T cells were used as a reference for TCR selection on multiple MHC II alleles and were compared against human-TCR-locus transgenic mice carrying single MHC II. The human cohort comprised three healthy volunteer blood donors, one aged 30 to 40, one aged 40 to 50 and one aged 60 to 70 at collection.

Here is what the overall study found, with its caveats: On average, humans had more CDR3 deletions and insertions than mice, indicating greater exonuclease and TdT activity. Most of the three human donors showed the lowest clonal inequality scores among all compared groups. The largest TCR beta repertoire according to iCHAO1 estimates belonged to humans, at 1.5 million to 2 million clonotypes, a result attributed likely to selection by multiple MHC II molecules. Repertoire diversity was not regarded as directly comparable between humans and mice because human T cells were selected on over 5 MHC II alleles.

Naive CD4 T cells, defined as CD45RO-negative and CD62L-positive, were isolated from PBMCs by fluorescence-activated cell sorting. Approximately 50 ml of fresh peripheral blood was collected from each donor, and PBMCs were isolated by Ficoll density centrifugation. Cell sorting was carried out on a FACSAria III instrument, and a purity above 95% was achieved for all samples. The QIAGEN blood and tissue kit was used to extract genomic DNA from sorted cells, and the DNA was quantified on a NanoDrop 1000. Deep sequencing and quantification of TCR alpha and beta chains were performed on the immunoSEQ platform by multiplex PCR of genomic DNA. The authors processed their data as follows. IMGT gene and region definitions were used to annotate TCR sequences. Out-of-frame rearrangements served as a stand-in for the preselection repertoire and were compared with in-frame clonotypes. Repertoire size was estimated with the iCHAO1 estimator supplied with the immunoSEQ platform. A Gini index, which is based on the Lorenz curve, was applied to in-frame amino acid clonotypes to measure clonal inequality. Shared clonotypes were counted with the intersect function of the R package tcR, and similarity was scored with the Jaccard index. Frequencies of V, J and V-J usage were subjected to principal component analysis with the R prcomp function, without normalization. The source is immuneACCESS, and TCRdb retained only in-frame sequences with V and J called. Part of the clones is not carried over; for the studies checked, unresolved V genes explain less than half of this, and the remainder is unexplained. The DNA was the basis for D and trimming; V, J and clone size are from that table. This sample has tens of thousands of clones in its table, and just under 95% of those were observed once. The biggest ten clones account for approximately 19% of the sample.

In the germline V gene, CDR1 corresponds to SGHRS and CDR2 to YFSETQ. The cysteine opens and the phenylalanine closes a CDR3 of 12 amino acids. Here the CDR3 DNA is all that survives: 36 bases in frame from base 1. Deletion took 0 bases off V and 8 bases off J, with a span of 8 bases between the germline ends. About this clone: Its antigen target is currently unknown. No much larger clone is present one base from it, and per-base qualities are unavailable.

This receptor chain uses TRBV5-1 and TRBJ1-2; the D gene is possibly TRBD1, with 6 bases matching. The sample consisted of naive CD4+ T cells from blood. The cell subset or site label here, explained by the study, means: CD45RO-negative CD62L-positive naive CD4 T cells. The source is a person between 55 and 69 years old in good health. The CDR3 in this case is CASSLEGVGYTF. The nucleotides read TGCGCCAGCAGCTTGGAGGGGGTCGGCTACACCTTC.